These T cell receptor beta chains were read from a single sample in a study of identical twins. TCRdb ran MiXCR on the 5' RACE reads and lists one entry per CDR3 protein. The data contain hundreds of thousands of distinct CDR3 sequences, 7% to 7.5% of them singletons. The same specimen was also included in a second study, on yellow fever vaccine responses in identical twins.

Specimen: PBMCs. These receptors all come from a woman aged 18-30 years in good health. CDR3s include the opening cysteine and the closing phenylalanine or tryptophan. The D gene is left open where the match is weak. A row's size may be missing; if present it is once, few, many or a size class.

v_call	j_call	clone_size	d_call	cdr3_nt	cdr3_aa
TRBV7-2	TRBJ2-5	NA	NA	TGTGCCAGCAGCTTTTCAAGTACTTTACAAGAGACCCAGTACTTC	CASSFSSTLQETQYF
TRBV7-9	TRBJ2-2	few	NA	TGTGCCAGCAGCGGGGATCGGGACCCCGGCCCCGGGGAGCTGTTTTTT	CASSGDRDPGPGELFF
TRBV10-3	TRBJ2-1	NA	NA	TGTGCCATCAGTGAGAGGGCCGGTGGGGGCTCCTACAATGAGCAGTTCTTC	CAISERAGGGSYNEQFF
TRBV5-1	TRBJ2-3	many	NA	TGCGCCAGCAGCTTGGCTAGCGCGAGCACAGATACGCAGTATTTT	CASSLASASTDTQYF
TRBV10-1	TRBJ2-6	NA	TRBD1	TGCGCCAGCAGTCCCGTACAGGGGTTATCTGGGGCCAACGTCCTGACTTTC	CASSPVQGLSGANVLTF
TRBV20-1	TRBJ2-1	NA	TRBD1	TGCAGTGCTACAACCGCCGGGACAGGGAGGAATGAGCAGTTCTTC	CSATTAGTGRNEQFF
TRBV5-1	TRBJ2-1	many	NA	TGCGCCAGCAGCTTGGCCGAGACCGTCAATGAGCAGTTCTTC	CASSLAETVNEQFF
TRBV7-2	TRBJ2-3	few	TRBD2	TGTGCCAGCAGCTTAGTTGGGACTAGAATTACAGATACGCAGTATTTT	CASSLVGTRITDTQYF
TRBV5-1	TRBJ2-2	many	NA	TGCGCCAGCAGCTTGGAGTCCCCGAGGATTACCGGGGAGCTGTTTTTT	CASSLESPRITGELFF
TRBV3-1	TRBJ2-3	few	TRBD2	TGTGCCAGCAGCCCGTCCAGCGGGGGTGGCACAGATACGCAGTATTTT	CASSPSSGGGTDTQYF
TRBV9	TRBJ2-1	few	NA	TGTGCCAGCAGCGTCACGGGAAGCTCCTACAATGAGCAGTTCTTC	CASSVTGSSYNEQFF
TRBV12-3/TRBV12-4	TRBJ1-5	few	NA	TGTGCCAGCAACGGGGGGGTTTCGGGCAATCAGCCCCAGCATTTT	CASNGGVSGNQPQHF
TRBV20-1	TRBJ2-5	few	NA	TGCAGTGCACGGACTCCCCAAGAGACCCAGTACTTC	CSARTPQETQYF
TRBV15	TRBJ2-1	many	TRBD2	TGTGCCACCAGCAGCGGGACTAGCGGCAGGAATGAGCAGTTCTTC	CATSSGTSGRNEQFF
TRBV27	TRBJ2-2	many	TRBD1	TGTGCCAGCAGTATGAGAACCGGGACAGGCATCACCGGGGAGCTGTTTTTT	CASSMRTGTGITGELFF
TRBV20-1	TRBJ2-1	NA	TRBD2	TGCAGTGCTAGAGATCAGGTTAGCGGGAGACCTGAGCAGTTCTTC	CSARDQVSGRPEQFF
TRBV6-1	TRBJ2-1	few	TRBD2	TGTGCCAGCAGACGACTCATGGCGGGAGGGAGGAATGAGCAGTTCTTC	CASRRLMAGGRNEQFF
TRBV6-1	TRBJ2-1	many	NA	TGTGCCAGCAGTCCCGCTTCGGTAGCCTGGAGGGGGAATGAGCAGTTCTTC	CASSPASVAWRGNEQFF
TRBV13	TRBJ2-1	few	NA	TGTGCCAGCAGCTTAAAGGGGAGGAATGAGCAGTTCTTC	CASSLKGRNEQFF
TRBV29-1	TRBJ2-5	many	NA	TGCAGCGTTACAGGGATGGAAGAGACCCAGTACTTC	CSVTGMEETQYF
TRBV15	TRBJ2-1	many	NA	TGTGCCACCAGCAGAGTGAGGGACAATGAGCAGTTCTTC	CATSRVRDNEQFF
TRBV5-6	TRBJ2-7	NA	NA	TGTGCCAGGAGCCCCGCGACCCGCTGCTTCTCCTACGAGCAGTACTTC	CARSPATRCFSYEQYF
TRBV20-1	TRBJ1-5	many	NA	TGCAGTGCTAGAGATCGGGAGAGGGAGATGTTGAATCAGCCCCAGCATTTT	CSARDREREMLNQPQHF
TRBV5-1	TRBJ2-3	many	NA	TGCGCCAGCAGCTTAATGGATACGCAGTATTTT	CASSLMDTQYF
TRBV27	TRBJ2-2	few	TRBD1	TGTGCCAGCAGTTTGTATCGTGGACAGGCGAACACCGGGGAGCTGTTTTTT	CASSLYRGQANTGELFF